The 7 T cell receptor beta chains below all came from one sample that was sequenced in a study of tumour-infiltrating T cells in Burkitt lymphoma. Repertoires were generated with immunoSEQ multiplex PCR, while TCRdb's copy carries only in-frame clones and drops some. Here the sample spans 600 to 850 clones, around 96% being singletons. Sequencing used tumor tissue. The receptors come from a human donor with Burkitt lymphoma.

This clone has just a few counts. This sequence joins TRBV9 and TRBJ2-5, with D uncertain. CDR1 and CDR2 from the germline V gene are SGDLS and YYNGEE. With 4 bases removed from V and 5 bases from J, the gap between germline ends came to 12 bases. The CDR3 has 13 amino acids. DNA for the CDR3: TGTGCCAGCAGCTTCCCCCCCGGCGAGACCCAGTACTTC. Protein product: CASSFPPGETQYF.

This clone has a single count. The CDR3 coding sequence is TGCAGCGTTGAACCCAGCAACACCGGGGAGCTGTTTTTT. Translating it yields CSVEPSNTGELFF. The V and J genes are TRBV29-1 and TRBJ2-2; D is ambiguous. V dropped 2 bases and J dropped 2 bases, with 6 bases sitting between them. There are 13 residues in the CDR3. CDR1 and CDR2 (germline): SQVTM, ANQGSEA.

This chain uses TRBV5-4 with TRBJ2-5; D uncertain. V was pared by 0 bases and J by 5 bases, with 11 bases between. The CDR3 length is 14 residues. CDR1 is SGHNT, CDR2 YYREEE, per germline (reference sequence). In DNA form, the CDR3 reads TGTGCCAGCAGCTTGGCGATGGCAAAGGAGACCCAGTACTTC. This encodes CASSLAMAKETQYF.

The CDR3 reads CASSLSYEQFF. DNA for the CDR3: TGTGCCAGCAGCTTAAGTTATGAGCAGTTCTTC. This chain joins TRBV7-2 and TRBJ2-1, with no clear D. Germline CDR1 is SGHTA and CDR2 is FQGNSA. Trimming cost V 2 bases and J 8 bases, with 4 bases left between them. The CDR3 is 11 residues long.

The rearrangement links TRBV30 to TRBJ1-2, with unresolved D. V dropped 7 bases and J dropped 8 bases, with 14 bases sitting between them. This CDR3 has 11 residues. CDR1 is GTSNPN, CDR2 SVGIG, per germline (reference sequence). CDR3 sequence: CASPQVYGYTF. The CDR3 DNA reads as TGTGCCTCCCCTCAGGTTTACGGCTACACCTTC.

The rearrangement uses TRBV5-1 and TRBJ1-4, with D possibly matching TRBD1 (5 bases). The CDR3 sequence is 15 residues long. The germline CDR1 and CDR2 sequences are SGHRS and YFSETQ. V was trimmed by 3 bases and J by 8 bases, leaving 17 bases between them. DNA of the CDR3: TGCGCCAGCAGCTCCCCGGGGCAGGGAGACGAAAAACTGTTTTTT. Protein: CASSSPGQGDEKLFF.

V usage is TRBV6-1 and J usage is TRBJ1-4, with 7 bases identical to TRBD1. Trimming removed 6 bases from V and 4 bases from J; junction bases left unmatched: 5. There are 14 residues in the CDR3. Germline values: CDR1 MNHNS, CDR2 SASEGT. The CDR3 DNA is TGTGCCAGCAGCGCGACAGGGTTTAATGAAAAACTGTTTTTT. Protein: CASSATGFNEKLFF.